This TCR beta chain comes out of a study of naive and memory T cell subsets. Two oligonucleotides, mixed equimolar, formed the beta constant-region primer covering TRBC1 and TRBC2. Nested alpha and beta constant-region primers with the SP2 primer drove four PCR rounds on ligated cDNA. TCRdb re-derived calls from the UMI-ligation and nested PCR reads in MiXCR, one entry per CDR3 protein. The table shows roughly 100,000 distinct CDR3 sequences, with more than 12% occurring only once. Cells stained for CD3, CD4, CD8, CD45RA and CD27 were sorted into four subsets. Germline lookup yields CDR1 MNHEY and CDR2 SVGEGT. Trimming removed 4 bases from V and 2 bases from J, with 9 bases in between. The CDR3 is made up of 14 amino acids. Study-level results: Especially in CD8 cells, naive repertoires contained a few larger clonotypes, possibly CD45RA-re-expressing memory cells. Clonotypes are single alpha or beta chains, not paired receptors. Gini index rose across naive, CM, EM and EMRA in CD4 and CD8.

At least ten counts were recorded for this clonotype. The target antigen is unknown. The V call is TRBV6-2 or TRBV6-3, the J call TRBJ1-5; weak D call: TRBD1 (5 bases). The TCR sequence derives from a human donor in good health. Sequenced material: naive CD8+ T cells from blood. The DNA of the CDR3 is TGTGCCAGCAGTTGGGGGACCGGCAATCAGCCCCAGCATTTT. Amino acid sequence: CASSWGTGNQPQHF.